These 13 T cell receptor beta chains share one sample of origin, sequenced in a study of metastatic and nonmetastatic thyroid tumors. TCRdb reanalyzed the PCR reads with MiXCR. The sample lists about 16,000 clones, 25% to 30% occurring once. No patient received treatment before thyroid surgery. The source material was tumor tissue. The receptor source for this set is a male donor with papillary thyroid cancer or a benign thyroid nodule (not recorded which). Some clones in this sample may be carry-over from other donors' samples.

This sequence joins TRBV11-2 and TRBJ2-1; 7 nucleotides agree with TRBD2. CDR1 is SGHAT, CDR2 FQNNGV, per germline. The CDR3 runs 15 residues. V lost 8 bases and J lost 4; bases outside the gene matches: 11. CDR3 nucleotide sequence: TGTGCCAGCCGACGTCTGACTAGCCTATACAATGAGCAGTTCTTC. It yields the protein CASRRLTSLYNEQFF.

There are many counts of this clone. The chain is built from TRBV6-1 and TRBJ1-3, with 11 bases fitting TRBD1. Germline CDR1 and CDR2: MNHNS and SASEGT. Germline trimming cut 7 bases from V and 2 bases from J; bases unmatched to any gene: 4. This CDR3 is 15 amino acids long. The CDR3 protein is CASMGQGVTGNTIYF. The CDR3 bases are TGTGCCAGCATGGGACAGGGGGTAACTGGAAACACCATATATTTT.

V usage is TRBV6-2 or TRBV6-3 and J usage is TRBJ1-3; TRBD1 might be the D (5 bases). Trimming cost V 0 bases and J 3 bases, with 21 bases left between them. This CDR3 spans 19 amino acids. The V gene's germline CDR1 is MNHEY and CDR2 SVGEGT. The CDR3 DNA sequence: TGTGCCAGCAGTTACTCGGGACCCGACCTGGGGAGAGGTGGAAACACCATATATTTT. Its protein product is CASSYSGPDLGRGGNTIYF.

This clone has ten or more counts. The gene calls are TRBV7-6 and TRBJ2-3, with TRBD1 identical over 11 bases. CDR1 is SGHVS, CDR2 FNYEAQ, per germline. The CDR3 length is 17 residues. V was pared by 1 base and J by 10 bases, with 13 bases of the junction left unmatched. The CDR3 sequence: CASSLVGGGQGAGAQYF. CDR3 DNA sequence: TGTGCCAGCAGCTTAGTGGGAGGTGGACAGGGGGCTGGGGCGCAGTATTTT.

This clone was picked up one time. Here the CDR3 DNA reads TGTGCCAGCAGCTTAAGCAATCAGCCCCAGCATTTT. It specifies CASSLSNQPQHF. The chain is built from TRBV13 and TRBJ1-5, with D unclear. CDR1 and CDR2 (germline): PRHDT, FYEKMQ (reference sequence). The CDR3 has 12 residues. V dropped 2 bases and J dropped 1 base, with 0 bases sitting between them.

This clone was counted between two and nine times. The chain has TRBV7-9 and TRBJ2-7; D is unresolved. Trimming left V 2 bases short and J 0 bases short, with 5 bases between. From germline, CDR1 is SEHNR and CDR2 FQNEAQ (reference sequence). The CDR3 runs 13 residues. CDR3 DNA: TGTGCCAGCAGCTTACTTGCCTCCTACGAGCAGTACTTC. Protein sequence: CASSLLASYEQYF.

The chain carries TRBV5-1 and TRBJ2-1; 8 bases align to TRBD2. Germline V gene lookup returns CDR1 SGHRS and CDR2 YFSETQ. V trimming: 3 bases; J trimming: 4 bases; junction bases outside the gene matches: 6. This CDR3 contains 15 residues. This CDR3 is CASSSGLVEYNEQFF. The CDR3 coding sequence is TGCGCCAGCAGCTCGGGACTAGTGGAATACAATGAGCAGTTCTTC.

The table lists this clone with a count of one. The chain is built from TRBV4-1 and TRBJ2-1; D is unclear. CDR1 and CDR2 (germline): MGHRA, YSYEKL. Deletions cut 0 bases from V and 9 bases from J, with 3 bases between. CDR3 length equals 11 residues. The DNA of the CDR3 is TGCGCCAGCAGCCAAGAGCTTGAGCAGTTCTTC. It yields the protein CASSQELEQFF.

The sample holds many counts of this clone. This sequence joins TRBV18 and TRBJ1-5, with D maybe TRBD1 (6 bases). CDR3 length equals 14 residues. Germline V gives CDR1 KGHSH, CDR2 LQKENI. Between the trimmed V and J ends, which lost 4 bases and 1 base, there was a span of 8 bases. CDR3 sequence: CASSQGVSNQPQHF. In DNA form, the CDR3 reads TGTGCCAGCTCACAGGGGGTAAGCAATCAGCCCCAGCATTTT.

This chain links TRBV4-1 with TRBJ1-2; D gene unclear. The CDR3 length is 14 residues. V was pared by 0 bases and J by 11 bases, with 16 bases between. Germline-derived CDR1 and CDR2 are MGHRA and YSYEKL. The DNA for the CDR3 is TGCGCCAGCAGCCAAGAACGGGAGGGAATCGGGTACACCTTC. It translates to CASSQEREGIGYTF.

This clone was counted at least ten times. This sequence joins TRBV30 and TRBJ2-1; no clear D gene. This CDR3 has 12 amino acids. The V end was cut by 3 bases, the J end by 7 bases, with 10 bases between. Germline V gene data show CDR1 as GTSNPN and CDR2 as SVGIG (reference sequence). The DNA for the CDR3 is TGTGCCTGGAGAGCCTCCGGTAATGAGCAGTTCTTC. Encoded protein: CAWRASGNEQFF. Drawing the rest from reference TRBV30 and TRBJ2-1, the complete variable domain is SQTIHQWPATLVQPVGSPLSLECTVEGTSNPNLYWYRQAAGRGLQLLFYSVGIGQISSEVPQNLSASRPQDRQFILSSKKLLLSDSGFYLCAWRASGNEQFFGPGTRLTVL.

The chain joins TRBV11-2 to TRBJ2-7, with a tentative D call TRBD2 (5 bases). The V end lost 1 base, the J end lost 3 bases, and 13 bases lay between the germline ends. CDR1 and CDR2 (germline): SGHAT, FQNNGV. The CDR3 has 15 amino acids. The CDR3 region is CASSLAGPDFYEQYF. CDR3 bases: TGTGCCAGCAGCTTAGCAGGTCCGGACTTCTACGAGCAGTACTTC.

Points on this clone: At one boundary the junction diverges from the germline segment, which might be a read error. The chain has TRBV6-2 or TRBV6-3 and TRBJ2-1, with 7 bases identical to TRBD2. The CDR3 runs to 17 residues. Germline V gene data show CDR1 as MNHEY and CDR2 as SVGEGT. The CDR3 bases are TGTGCCAGCAGATACTCGATGGCGGGAGTCCCTCACAATGAGCAGTTCTTC. Protein sequence: CASRYSMAGVPHNEQFF.